This entry features one TCR beta chain sequence. The germline V gene has CDR1 SSHAT and CDR2 FNYEAQ (reference sequence). The CDR3 extends over 15 amino acids. J gave up 6 bases and V 5 bases, and 8 bases lay outside the gene matches. This record comes from a study of control samples from healthy donors and cancer patients. The data were produced by immunoSEQ multiplex PCR, yet TCRdb's version contains in-frame clones alone and is incomplete. The sample shows over 150,000 clones, roughly 94% of them seen only once. The sample consisted of PBMCs. The clonotype comes from a man between 60 and 75 years old with colorectal cancer. The chain joins TRBV7-7 to TRBJ2-2; 8 bases are shared with TRBD1. In DNA form, the CDR3 reads TGTGCCAGCAGCCCGCGGACAGGGAGCGCCGGGGAGCTGTTTTTT. It encodes CASSPRTGSAGELFF.